A selection of T cell receptor beta chains follows, all from one sample in a study of cytomegalovirus exposure and HLA in healthy donors. TCRdb's table, derived via immunoSEQ multiplex PCR, lists solely in-frame clones and lacks some. The data show some 170,000 clones, 65% to 75% seen once. Sequences were obtained from PBMCs. The receptors here all came from a human donor in good health. CDR3s include the opening cysteine and the closing phenylalanine or tryptophan. D genes are given only for firm matches. Rows give clone size only sometimes, using once, few, many, or a class for an expanded clone.

V gene,D gene,clone size,J gene,CDR3 DNA,CDR3 protein
TRBV5-6,TRBD2,.,TRBJ2-1,TGTGCCAGCAGCCCGGGGACTAGCGGGGGCTACAATGAGCAGTTCTTC,CASSPGTSGGYNEQFF
TRBV27,TRBD1,.,TRBJ1-5,TGTGCCAGCAGTTTGGGACAGGGCAATCAGCCCCAGCATTTT,CASSLGQGNQPQHF
TRBV6-5,.,once,TRBJ1-1,TGTGCCAGCAGTTCGGGTGGCGAGACTGAAGCTTTCTTT,CASSSGGETEAFF
TRBV7-6,.,.,TRBJ2-3,TGTGCCAGCAGCCTTAGCACAGATACGCAGTATTTT,CASSLSTDTQYF
TRBV5-1,.,.,TRBJ1-4,TGCGCCAGCAGTTCACAGGGAACTAATGAAAAACTGTTTTTT,CASSSQGTNEKLFF
TRBV14,TRBD1,.,TRBJ2-5,TGTGCCAGCAGCCTACAGGGGCAAGAGACCCAGTACTTC,CASSLQGQETQYF
TRBV1,.,.,TRBJ1-5,TGCACCAGCAGCCAAGAAGGGGGACGAGGCGGTTGTGGCAATCAGCCCCAGCATTTT,CTSSQEGGRGGCGNQPQHF
TRBV9,TRBD1,.,TRBJ1-1,TGTGCCAGCAGCGTTCGACAGGGGGGCACTGAAGCTTTCTTT,CASSVRQGGTEAFF
TRBV4-1,TRBD2,.,TRBJ2-1,TGCGCCAGCAGCCAAGAACTAGCGGGGGTGAGTGAGCAGTTCTTC,CASSQELAGVSEQFF
TRBV2,.,.,TRBJ2-3,TGTGCCAGCAGCAGGGGATTGGATACGCAGTATTTT,CASSRGLDTQYF
TRBV7-8,TRBD1,few,TRBJ1-1,TGTGCCAGCAGTCGGGACAGGCGAACTGAAGCTTTCTTT,CASSRDRRTEAFF
TRBV4-1,TRBD2,.,TRBJ2-7,TGCGCCAGCAGCCAAGATAGATGGACTAGCGGGGGAGGATCCTACGAGCAGTACTTC,CASSQDRWTSGGGSYEQYF
TRBV30,.,.,TRBJ1-2,TGTGCCTGGATATCCTCCTCCTTAGCTAACTATGGCTACACCTTC,CAWISSSLANYGYTF
TRBV6-5,.,.,TRBJ2-1,TGTGCCAGCAGTGCGGCTTCCTACAATGAGCAGTTCTTC,CASSAASYNEQFF
TRBV19,.,.,TRBJ1-5,TGTGCCAGTAGCAGCTCAGGGGCTGATCAGCCCCAGCATTTT,CASSSSGADQPQHF
TRBV2,.,few,TRBJ1-5,TGTGCCAGCAGTGATAATAGCAATCAGCCCCAGCATTTT,CASSDNSNQPQHF
TRBV19,TRBD1,once,TRBJ1-5,TGTGCCAGTTCCCTCCAGGGGGCGCGAGAATGGCAGCCCCAGCATTTT,CASSLQGAREWQPQHF
TRBV19,.,medium-sized,TRBJ1-1,TGTGCCAGTAGTTTGGCAGACATGAACACTGAAGCTTTCTTT,CASSLADMNTEAFF
TRBV4-1,.,few,TRBJ1-2,TGCGCCAGCAGCCAAGATCCCGGGGGAAACTATGGCTACACCTTC,CASSQDPGGNYGYTF
TRBV2,.,.,TRBJ2-2,TGTGCCAGCCGGAGGAACACCGGGGAGCTGTTTTTT,CASRRNTGELFF
TRBV7-9,TRBD2,.,TRBJ2-1,TGTGCCAGCAGGACTAGCGGGGTTAACAATGAGCAGTTCTTC,CASRTSGVNNEQFF
TRBV29-1,.,.,TRBJ2-1,TGCAGCGTTGAACGACAGTACAATGAGCAGTTCTTC,CSVERQYNEQFF
TRBV5-6,.,few,TRBJ1-6,TGTGCCAGCAGCTTGGTATCCCAGGGTACCTCACCCCTCCACTTT,CASSLVSQGTSPLHF
TRBV19,.,.,TRBJ1-1,TGTGCCAGTAGCCTTACCCTCTCAGTGAACACTGAAGCTTTCTTT,CASSLTLSVNTEAFF
TRBV7-2,TRBD2,few,TRBJ2-1,TGTGCCAGCAGCAAGCACCGGGGGGGCTCCTACAATGAGCAGTTCTTC,CASSKHRGGSYNEQFF
TRBV6-1,TRBD2,.,TRBJ2-5,TGTGCCAGCAGTAGAGCGGGGGAGGGGACCCAGTACTTC,CASSRAGEGTQYF
TRBV19,TRBD1,once,TRBJ1-2,TGTGCCAGTACCAAGACAGGGGAGTATGGCTACACCTTC,CASTKTGEYGYTF
TRBV13,.,once,TRBJ1-1,TGTGCCAGCAGCCACCCGGACTTCTCTGAAGCTTTCTTT,CASSHPDFSEAFF
TRBV11-2,.,.,TRBJ1-6,TGTGCCAGCAGCTTGCGGGGCTCCTATAATTCACCCCTCCACTTT,CASSLRGSYNSPLHF
TRBV5-1,TRBD1,.,TRBJ1-4,TGCGCCAGCTCGGCGGGACAGGGCACCAGAAATGAAAAACTGTTTTTT,CASSAGQGTRNEKLFF
TRBV6-5,TRBD1,.,TRBJ1-1,TGTGCCAGCACCCGACAGGGGGCGCGGAACACTGAAGCTTTCTTT,CASTRQGARNTEAFF
TRBV27,TRBD2,.,TRBJ2-5,TGTGCCAGCAGTTCCAGGACTAGCGGGTCGTACCAAGAGACCCAGTACTTC,CASSSRTSGSYQETQYF
TRBV30,.,few,TRBJ1-2,TGTGCCTGGAGACACCTCTATGGCTACACCTTC,CAWRHLYGYTF
TRBV6-1,.,.,TRBJ2-1,TGTGCCAGCAGTGAAGCGGACTTGGTCCCTGAATACAATGAGCAGTTCTTC,CASSEADLVPEYNEQFF
TRBV10-3,.,.,TRBJ1-5,TGTGCCATCACTGATAACCTAGATCAGCCCCAGCATTTT,CAITDNLDQPQHF
TRBV7-6,.,.,TRBJ1-5,TGTGCCAGCAGCCCCCAGGGCAGCAATCAGCCCCAGCATTTT,CASSPQGSNQPQHF
TRBV7-2,.,few,TRBJ1-2,TGTGCCAGCAGCTTACAGGGCATCGAGGGCTACACCTTC,CASSLQGIEGYTF
TRBV5-6,.,.,TRBJ1-4,TGTGCCAGCATCGTTAGGGGAAGTGGTGAAAAACTGTTTTTT,CASIVRGSGEKLFF
TRBV6-1,.,.,TRBJ1-5,TGTGCCAGCAGTGAGGGAGACAGGATGTTTTATCAGCCCCAGCATTTT,CASSEGDRMFYQPQHF
TRBV6-6,.,few,TRBJ2-1,TGTGCCAGCAGTTATTCCCCCCGCAATGAGCAGTTCTTC,CASSYSPRNEQFF
TRBV6-1,TRBD1,.,TRBJ1-2,TGTGCCAGCAGTGTTAGGGGGCGGGGTGGCTACACCTTC,CASSVRGRGGYTF
TRBV7-9,.,.,TRBJ2-3,TGTGCCAGCAGCTCCCCGTGGTCTACCCCCTCAGATACGCAGTATTTT,CASSSPWSTPSDTQYF
TRBV18,TRBD1,.,TRBJ1-1,TGTGCCAGCTCACTCGCAGCAGGGGGTTCTCCCGAAGCTTTCTTT,CASSLAAGGSPEAFF
TRBV5-5,.,.,TRBJ1-2,TGTGCCAGCAGCTTGAGTTCGACATCTAACTATGGCTACACCTTC,CASSLSSTSNYGYTF
TRBV30,.,.,TRBJ1-2,TGTGCCTGGATGGAGGGTTCTAACTATGGCTACACCTTC,CAWMEGSNYGYTF
TRBV5-6,.,.,TRBJ2-5,TGTGCCAGCAGCTTGGCCCCCGGGGTCCAAGAGACCCAGTACTTC,CASSLAPGVQETQYF
TRBV15,.,.,TRBJ2-1,TGTGCCACCAGCAGAGATTTGACAGGAAGCAATGAGCAGTTCTTC,CATSRDLTGSNEQFF
TRBV7-6,TRBD1,.,TRBJ2-3,TGTGCCAGCAGCTTAGGGCACAGGGGGCTCGCAGATACGCAGTATTTT,CASSLGHRGLADTQYF
TRBV7-8,.,few,TRBJ2-7,TGTGCCAGCAGCTTACAGGGGAGGGGCGAATACGAGCAGTACTTC,CASSLQGRGEYEQYF
TRBV5-1,.,.,TRBJ1-2,TGCGCCAGCAATCTGGGCAGGGAAAGCTATGGCTACACCTTC,CASNLGRESYGYTF
TRBV5-4,.,.,TRBJ1-1,TGTGCCAGCAGTATTGATAGACTTGAAGCTTTCTTT,CASSIDRLEAFF
TRBV9,TRBD2,.,TRBJ2-3,TGTGCCAGCAGCGTAGACCTAGCGGGGGCCACAGATACGCAGTATTTT,CASSVDLAGATDTQYF
TRBV18,TRBD1,.,TRBJ1-1,TGTGCCAGCTCCCCCCCGACCGCGACAGGGACCACTGAAGCTTTCTTT,CASSPPTATGTTEAFF
TRBV30,.,.,TRBJ1-2,TGTGCCTGGGGCCGGGACACCTATGGCTACACCTTC,CAWGRDTYGYTF
TRBV27,TRBD2,few,TRBJ2-7,TGTGCCAGCAGGGGGGGACTAGCGGGTCTCCTCGAGCAGTACTTC,CASRGGLAGLLEQYF
TRBV9,TRBD1,.,TRBJ1-1,TGTGCCAGCAGCGACAACTCCGGGACAGCTAACACTGAAGCTTTCTTT,CASSDNSGTANTEAFF
TRBV6-6,.,few,TRBJ1-2,TGTGCCAGCAGAGGACAGTCGCGGGGCTACACCTTC,CASRGQSRGYTF
TRBV19,.,.,TRBJ2-7,TGTGCCAGTAGCAGCCCTGAGGTGAGCTCCTACGAGCAGTACTTC,CASSSPEVSSYEQYF
TRBV19,TRBD1,few,TRBJ1-1,TGTGCCAGTAGATACAGGGGCGCGAACACTGAAGCTTTCTTT,CASRYRGANTEAFF